Listed below are T cell receptor beta chains from one sample, sequenced in a study of shared clonotypes between healthy human individuals. The protocol was immunoSEQ multiplex PCR, while the TCRdb copy is restricted to in-frame clones and leaves out a portion. The sample has more than 550,000 clones, less than 95% seen once. Sequenced: memory CD8+ T cells from PBMCs. Source of these receptors: a man in his late teens or twenties in good health. Some clones in this sample may be carry-over from other donors' samples. Both conserved end residues are part of each CDR3. D genes are given only for firm matches. Where a row states a size, it is once, few, many or the class of an expanded clone; other rows omit it.

D	size	J	V	DNA	CDR3
TRBD1	.	TRBJ2-3	TRBV7-9	TGTGCCAGCAGACCGGGACAGGGACTCACAGATACGCAGTATTTT	CASRPGQGLTDTQYF
.	few	TRBJ1-1	TRBV4-1	TGCGCCAGCAGCCAAGCGGGAGTAAACGTGAACACTGAAGCTTTCTTT	CASSQAGVNVNTEAFF
.	few	TRBJ1-3	TRBV28	TGTGCCAGCAGTTTGCTGACACCCTTACTCTCTGGAAACACCATATATTTT	CASSLLTPLLSGNTIYF
.	.	TRBJ2-7	TRBV4-3	TGCGCCAGCAGCCAAGATTTGGCAGGAAAGTACGAGCAGTACTTC	CASSQDLAGKYEQYF
.	.	TRBJ2-7	TRBV27	TGTGCCAGCAGCCCCTCGTGGGGGCCGAGCTCCTACGAGCAGTACTTC	CASSPSWGPSSYEQYF
.	once	TRBJ2-7	TRBV2	TGTGCCAGCACCACGGACAGCGCTACCTACGAGCAGTACTTC	CASTTDSATYEQYF
TRBD2	.	TRBJ2-1	TRBV28	TGTGCCAGCAGTCTCACTAGCGGGAGGGCCAGTGAGCAGTTCTTC	CASSLTSGRASEQFF
.	.	TRBJ2-3	TRBV5-4	TGTGCCAGCAGCTTGGGTGACAGCACCACAGATACGCAGTATTTT	CASSLGDSTTDTQYF
.	.	TRBJ2-1	TRBV7-3	TGTGCCAGCAGCTTAGGACTCCGGAATGAGCAGTTCTTC	CASSLGLRNEQFF
.	once	TRBJ2-2	TRBV9	TGTGCCAGCAGCCCCGGGAGTACGAACACCGGGGAGCTGTTTTTT	CASSPGSTNTGELFF
.	.	TRBJ2-3	TRBV19	TGTGCCAGTAGTGGCCAGGGCCCAGATACGCAGTATTTT	CASSGQGPDTQYF
.	.	TRBJ2-3	TRBV6-4	TGTGCCAGCAGTGACCGAGGGGATGGGGCCACAGATACGCAGTATTTT	CASSDRGDGATDTQYF
TRBD2	once	TRBJ2-7	TRBV27	TGTGCCAGCAGTTCTAGCGGGGCTGTCTACGAGCAGTACTTC	CASSSSGAVYEQYF
.	.	TRBJ2-7	TRBV5-8	TGTGCCAGCAGCTTGTTAATGGGAAGCCCCTACGAGCAGTACTTC	CASSLLMGSPYEQYF
.	.	TRBJ2-7	TRBV28	TGTGCCAGCAACATCGGGGCGGAAACCTACGAGCAGTACTTC	CASNIGAETYEQYF
.	.	TRBJ2-1	TRBV9	TGTGCCAGCAGCGAGACGAGCGACGGTCGGTGGGACGGAGCCCCGGTTTTTGAGCAGTTCTTC	CASSETSDGRWDGAPVFEQFF
.	.	TRBJ2-7	TRBV6-1	TGTGCCAGCAGTGAAGTAGGTTCCCCCTACGAGCAGTACTTC	CASSEVGSPYEQYF
TRBD1	.	TRBJ1-2	TRBV19	TGTGCCAGTAGTATACTTGGGACAGGGCCATTCGATGGCTACACCTTC	CASSILGTGPFDGYTF
.	.	TRBJ2-3	TRBV5-1	TGCGCCAGCAGCCCGGGACGGAGCACAGATACGCAGTATTTT	CASSPGRSTDTQYF
TRBD2	once	TRBJ2-7	TRBV11-2	TGTGCCAGCAGCCCACTGACTAGCGGGAGAACCTACGAGCAGTACTTC	CASSPLTSGRTYEQYF
.	.	TRBJ2-7	TRBV25-1	TGTGCCAGCAGTGAACTAGGGCAGGGCTACGAGCAGTACTTC	CASSELGQGYEQYF
TRBD2	.	TRBJ2-1	TRBV7-2	TGTGCCAGCAACGATTTAGCGGGAGGGCCCAGGAATGAGCAGTTCTTC	CASNDLAGGPRNEQFF
TRBD2	.	TRBJ2-7	TRBV7-9	TGTGCCAGCAGCCCACCTACGCGGGAGGGGCAGTACTTC	CASSPPTREGQYF
.	.	TRBJ2-1	TRBV7-9	TGTGCCAGCAGCTTAGGGGGAGGAGGGTCGGATGAGCAGTTCTTC	CASSLGGGGSDEQFF
TRBD2	.	TRBJ2-7	TRBV27	TGTGCCAGCAGTCTGAGGACGGGAGGGCGGTACGAGCAGTACTTC	CASSLRTGGRYEQYF
.	.	TRBJ2-5	TRBV27	TGTGCCAGCAGTGCGGACAGAGACCAAGAGACCCAGTACTTC	CASSADRDQETQYF
.	.	TRBJ2-4	TRBV27	TGTGCCAGCAGTTTGGGGACAAACCTAGCCAAAAACATTCAGTACTTC	CASSLGTNLAKNIQYF
.	once	TRBJ2-5	TRBV28	TGTGCCAGCAGTCCCTTGACAGAGGGAGAGACCCAGTACTTC	CASSPLTEGETQYF
.	.	TRBJ2-1	TRBV28	TGTGCCAGCAGTTTCGGTTCCTCCTACAATGAGCAGTTCTTC	CASSFGSSYNEQFF
TRBD1	.	TRBJ1-3	TRBV10-3	TGTGCCATCAGTCCAGGGGGCCTGGGAAACACCATATATTTT	CAISPGGLGNTIYF
.	.	TRBJ2-1	TRBV7-8	TGTGCCAGCAGCTTCTCTAGGAATAATGAGCAGTTCTTC	CASSFSRNNEQFF
.	once	TRBJ1-4	TRBV7-2	TGTGCCAGCAGCTTTCAGCACCCGGGGGGAACTAATGAAAAACTGTTTTTT	CASSFQHPGGTNEKLFF
.	.	TRBJ1-3	TRBV7-9	TGTGCCAGCAGCGACTATATGGGCGGAAACACCATATATTTT	CASSDYMGGNTIYF
.	.	TRBJ2-7	TRBV7-3	TGTGCCAGCAGCTGGTACGGCGGTCCTACGCCCTACGAGCAGTACTTC	CASSWYGGPTPYEQYF
.	.	TRBJ2-1	TRBV28	TGTGCCAGCAGTTTCGGGAGTGGGCGGCAGTTCTTC	CASSFGSGRQFF
.	.	TRBJ2-7	TRBV10-3	TGTGCCATCAGTGAGTCGGCGTACGAGCAGTACTTC	CAISESAYEQYF
.	.	TRBJ1-1	TRBV18	TGTGCCAGCTCACCTCTCCGGGGACACACTGAAGCTTTCTTT	CASSPLRGHTEAFF
TRBD2	.	TRBJ2-5	TRBV2	TGTGCCAGCAGTCTCCCCCGTTTTCCCCAAGCGGGAGGGGGACCGCAAGAGACCCAGTACTTC	CASSLPRFPQAGGGPQETQYF
TRBD2	.	TRBJ2-7	TRBV4-2	TGTGCCAGCAGCCAAGATGCGGGAGGGCCCTACGAGCAGTACTTC	CASSQDAGGPYEQYF
TRBD1	.	TRBJ1-1	TRBV5-8	TGTGCCAGCAGCGGGCGGCGGCAGGGGGCTGAAGCTTTCTTT	CASSGRRQGAEAFF